The source of this TCR beta chain is a study of cytomegalovirus exposure and HLA in healthy donors. On the study more broadly: One earlier analysis, a look at approximately 190 million T cells, found roughly 110 million unique TCR beta sequences. Study results and caveats: Being productive about 87% or about 30% of the time was typical of most TCR beta V segments in an earlier analysis.

The study ran its PCR with 60 Vbeta and 13 Jbeta primers. Here immunoSEQ multiplex PCR was the method, and the copy in TCRdb shows in-frame clones only, minus some. The profile shows roughly 200,000 clones, approximately 86% of them singletons. Of note for this clone: As yet, its antigen is unknown.

This CDR3 contains 13 residues. Trimming removed 2 bases at V and 1 base at J, with 5 bases between. The germline V gene encodes CDR1 MNHEY and CDR2 SMNVEV (reference sequence). The chain has TRBV27 and TRBJ1-2; D unclear. The specimen sequenced was PBMCs. The TCR was taken from a woman aged 25 to 39 in good health and CMV-seronegative. As DNA, the CDR3 is TGTGCCAGCAGTTTACGGTTTAACTATGGCTACACCTTC. Translation: CASSLRFNYGYTF.